Detailed here is one TCR beta chain. What it binds is unknown. The data are from a study of glioma-infiltrating T cells after dendritic cell vaccination. Findings and limits, study-wide: Complete blood and tumor specimen sets were limited to few patients.

Data came from immunoSEQ multiplex PCR; TCRdb stores just in-frame clones and leaves some out. The table includes more than 95,000 clones, 80% detected once. Specified time point: after dendritic cell vaccination, including at tumor progression/relapse. CDR1 is SQVTM and CDR2 is ANQGSEA in the germline V gene. V dropped 4 bases and J dropped 4; count of bases not matched to a gene: 5. The CDR3 consists of 13 residues. This chain links TRBV29-1 with TRBJ1-2; TRBD1 agrees at 8 bases. The starting material was blood, obtained after dendritic cell vaccination. The receptor's source is a human donor with glioblastoma. For the CDR3, the DNA is TGCAGCGTTGGTCCAGGGGGCGGCTATGGCTACACCTTC. Translation: CSVGPGGGYGYTF.